A single sample is the source of the 6 T cell receptor beta chains below, sequenced in a study of a mutant IDH1 vaccine in newly diagnosed glioma listed by TCRdb under 2021. Antigen specificity for these receptors is unknown. The protocol used for the library was the immunoSEQ multiplex PCR assay. TCRdb holds this immuneACCESS table with in-frame rearrangements only. Some clones are missing; in checked studies, unresolved V genes explain under half, and the rest has no known cause. Present in this sample are 40,000 or so clones, just over 90% of which were seen just once. The leading ten clones occupy 2.6% of the sample. This specimen's time point label, per the study, means: week 5, during vaccination. Every vaccine dose consisted of 300 ug of a 20-mer mutant IDH1 peptide in Montanide, administered subcutaneously together with topical imiquimod. This specimen was PBMCs, taken from a glioma patient whose treatment included an IDH1 peptide vaccine. These TCRs come from a man aged 50-59 years with glioma.

This chain connects TRBV4-1 to TRBJ1-4; D is ambiguous. CDR1 and CDR2 from the germline V gene are MGHRA and YSYEKL. The germline V and J ends were trimmed by 2 bases and 0 bases, with 16 bases remaining between them. The CDR3 is made up of 18 amino acids. DNA of the CDR3: TGCGCCAGCAGCCAAAGCTTCATCGGGGTCCCAACTAATGAAAAACTGTTTTTT. It encodes CASSQSFIGVPTNEKLFF.

This clone was picked up a small number of times. The V gene is TRBV2, the J gene TRBJ2-7; D is ambiguous. CDR1 is SNHLY, CDR2 FYNNEI, per germline. V was clipped by 0 bases and J by 5 bases, with 5 bases between them. The CDR3 spans 12 residues. Written as DNA, the CDR3 is TGTGCCAGCAGTGAAGCTAGTGACGAGCAGTACTTC. It is translated as CASSEASDEQYF.

The chain couples TRBV4-3 to TRBJ2-7, with a weak D call TRBD1 (5 bases). V lost 0 bases and J lost 4, with 19 bases in between. Germline loops: CDR1 LGHNA, CDR2 YSLEER. CDR3 size: 17 residues. The CDR3 bases are TGCGCCAGCAGCCAAGATCGCACCAGGGCAAGTGGATACGAGCAGTACTTC. Its translation: CASSQDRTRASGYEQYF.

The gene calls are TRBV18 and TRBJ1-1; a weak D match, TRBD1 (5 bases). The V and J ends lost 2 bases and 3 bases respectively, with 13 bases between them. The germline gives CDR1 KGHSH, CDR2 LQKENI. This CDR3 region has 15 residues. The CDR3 sequence is CASSPVQGRDTEAFF. For the CDR3, the DNA is TGTGCCAGCTCACCAGTCCAGGGAAGGGACACTGAAGCTTTCTTT.

CDR3 coding DNA: TGTGCCAGCACACCTCTAAGGGGGTTCTACTATGGCTACACCTTC. It yields the protein CASTPLRGFYYGYTF. The chain is built from TRBV28 and TRBJ1-2, with D perhaps matching TRBD1 (6 bases). Germline CDR1 reads MDHEN; CDR2 reads SYDVKM. Deletions cut 7 bases from V and 3 bases from J, with 18 bases between. CDR3 length: 15 residues.

This clone appeared once. The chain joins TRBV6-4 to TRBJ1-1, with a tentative D call TRBD1 (5 bases). CDR3 size: 13 residues. V lost 6 bases, J lost 4 bases, and 12 bases lay in between. The germline V gene encodes CDR1 MRHNA and CDR2 SNTAGT. CDR3 nucleotide sequence: TGTGCCAGCAGGGACCTTGGGGGCACTGAAGCTTTCTTT. It translates to CASRDLGGTEAFF.